This entry lists 20 T cell receptor beta chains sequenced from one sample in a study of CD8 T cells in Susac syndrome. Random hexamers served to reverse transcribe roughly 0.45 to 1 ug RNA. TCRdb reanalysed the immunoSEQ multiplex PCR reads using MiXCR and keeps one entry per CDR3 protein. The sample has 67,000 or so distinct CDR3 sequences, 85% to 95% seen once. Sequencing used CD4+ T cells from PBMCs. The origin of the receptors is a human donor with Susac syndrome.

The J gene is TRBJ2-1, the V gene TRBV28, with 7 bases aligning to TRBD1. CDR3 length: 13 residues. Germline CDR1 MDHEN, CDR2 SYDVKM. V dropped 6 bases and J dropped 5; count of bases not matched to a gene: 4. CDR3 sequence: CASRTQGDNEQFF. The CDR3 nucleotides are TGTGCCAGCAGGACCCAGGGGGACAATGAGCAGTTCTTC.

The V and J genes are TRBV28 and TRBJ2-6; D is ambiguous. The CDR3 loop spans 18 amino acids. V lost 5 bases and J 4 bases, leaving 21 bases between the germline ends. The V gene's germline CDR1 is MDHEN and CDR2 SYDVKM. CDR3 in DNA: TGTGCCAGCAGTCCTCGGATCTGGGCCAGGCCCGGGGCCAACGTCCTGACTTTC. Amino acids: CASSPRIWARPGANVLTF.

The CDR3 region is CASSTSAPGASSGNTIYF. In DNA form, the CDR3 reads TGTGCCAGCAGCACGTCAGCTCCAGGCGCGAGCTCTGGAAACACCATATATTTT. The chain has TRBV7-2 and TRBJ1-3; no firm D call. CDR1 and CDR2 from the germline V gene are SGHTA and FQGNSA. The CDR3 is 18 amino acids. V dropped 5 bases and J dropped 0 bases, with 20 bases sitting between them. The full variable domain, rest sourced from reference TRBV7-2 and TRBJ1-3, is GAGVSQSPSNKVTEKGKDVELRCDPISGHTALYWYRQSLGQGLEFLIYFQGNSAPDKSGLPSDRFSAERTGGSVSTLTIQRTQQEDSAVYLCASSTSAPGASSGNTIYFGEGSWLTVV.

J is TRBJ2-3 and V is TRBV7-2; TRBD2 matches at 15 bases. This CDR3 region has 18 residues. J lost 6 bases, V lost 4 bases, and 11 bases had no gene match. Per germline, CDR1 SGHTA and CDR2 FQGNSA. DNA of the CDR3: TGTGCCAGCAGCTCGAGCCTCGGACTAGCGGGGGGGCGGGATACGCAGTATTTT. Translated, it gives CASSSSLGLAGGRDTQYF.

The chain employs TRBV30 and TRBJ1-3; D unresolved. V lost 3 bases to trimming and J lost 3 bases, with 6 bases between them. The CDR3 is 12 amino acids. Germline CDR1 and CDR2: GTSNPN and SVGIG (reference sequence). The CDR3 sequence: CAWRPYGNTIYF. For the CDR3, the DNA is TGTGCCTGGAGACCATATGGAAACACCATATATTTT.

V usage is TRBV27 and J usage is TRBJ2-1; D gene ambiguous. CDR3 length: 18 residues. CDR1 is MNHEY and CDR2 is SMNVEV in the germline V gene (reference sequence). Between the trimmed V and J ends, which lost 2 bases and 0 bases, there was a span of 17 bases. This CDR3 reads CASSLGPPPESSYNEQFF. The CDR3 DNA is TGTGCCAGCAGTTTAGGACCCCCTCCAGAGAGCTCCTACAATGAGCAGTTCTTC.

V usage is TRBV20-1 and J usage is TRBJ1-1, with TRBD1 as a possible D gene (5 bases). This CDR3 region has 13 residues. Germline V gives CDR1 DFQATT, CDR2 SNEGSKA (reference sequence). Trimming cost V 5 bases and J 2 bases, with 12 bases left between them. CDR3 sequence: CSARRDPNTEAFF. The CDR3 coding sequence is TGCAGTGCTCGTCGGGACCCCAACACTGAAGCTTTCTTT.

The chain recombines TRBV7-2 with TRBJ1-2, with 8 nucleotides matching TRBD1. The CDR3 length is 14 residues. The germline V gene encodes CDR1 SGHTA and CDR2 FQGNSA. The trim removed 5 bases at V and 0 bases at J, leaving 2 bases unmatched. The CDR3, as DNA: TGTGCCAGCAGCACACAGGGGGCTAACTATGGCTACACCTTC. Its protein product is CASSTQGANYGYTF.

The chain employs TRBV18 and TRBJ2-2, with TRBD1 matching over 7 bases. The trim removed 3 bases at V and 5 bases at J, leaving 6 bases unmatched. The CDR3 is 15 amino acids. Germline values: CDR1 KGHSH, CDR2 LQKENI. CDR3 sequence: CASSPRNRGTGELFF. DNA for the CDR3: TGTGCCAGCTCACCGAGGAACAGGGGAACCGGGGAGCTGTTTTTT.

This clonotype is a singleton in its sample. This chain's CDR3 is CSVDSGLGEAFF. CDR3 nucleotides: TGCAGCGTTGATTCCGGGCTGGGTGAAGCTTTCTTT. The V gene is TRBV29-1, the J gene TRBJ1-1; D unresolved. The CDR3 extends over 12 amino acids. Trimming removed 3 bases at V and 7 bases at J, with 12 bases between. Germline V lookup: CDR1 SQVTM, CDR2 ANQGSEA.

This clonotype was seen once. This chain connects TRBV18 to TRBJ1-4; D uncertain. V lost 3 bases and J lost 0, with 11 bases in between. Per germline, CDR1 KGHSH and CDR2 LQKENI. The CDR3 sequence is 16 residues long. CDR3 loop: CASSPWGVATNEKLFF. The CDR3 DNA sequence: TGTGCCAGCTCACCTTGGGGAGTTGCAACTAATGAAAAACTGTTTTTT.

This chain connects TRBV24-1 to TRBJ2-2, with a possible D match to TRBD2 (6 bases). The CDR3 consists of 14 residues. The V gene's germline CDR1 is KGHDR and CDR2 SFDVKD. V lost 10 bases to trimming and J lost 3 bases, with 14 bases between them. The CDR3 loop reads CATPVVADTGELFF. The CDR3 DNA reads TGTGCCACTCCCGTGGTAGCGGACACCGGGGAGCTGTTTTTT.

This chain uses TRBV6-2 or TRBV6-3 with TRBJ2-1; 10 nucleotides align to TRBD2. CDR1 is MNHEY, CDR2 SVGEGT, per germline. The CDR3 loop spans 15 amino acids. J was trimmed by 7 bases and V by 7 bases; bases with no gene match: 10. The chain's CDR3 is CASKKLAGVSNEQFF. The CDR3 bases are TGTGCCAGCAAGAAGCTAGCGGGAGTGTCAAATGAGCAGTTCTTC.

The chain carries TRBV20-1 and TRBJ2-7, with 8 bases aligning to TRBD1. Germline trimming cut 0 bases from V and 0 bases from J; bases unmatched to any gene: 7. Germline assignment: CDR1 DFQATT and CDR2 SNEGSKA (reference sequence). The CDR3 spans 16 residues. The CDR3 is CSAREIGTGRSYEQYF. The CDR3 nucleotides are TGCAGTGCTAGAGAAATAGGGACAGGTCGCTCCTACGAGCAGTACTTC.

V gene TRBV4-3 combines with J gene TRBJ2-1; a possible D gene is TRBD2 (6 bases). V shed 4 bases and J shed 4 bases, with 17 bases lying between them. Germline-derived CDR1 and CDR2 are LGHNA and YSLEER. The CDR3 has 16 amino acids. CDR3 region: CASSPNRDGGYNEQFF. The CDR3 DNA reads TGCGCCAGCAGCCCCAACCGGGACGGGGGATACAATGAGCAGTTCTTC.

This chain joins TRBV19 and TRBJ1-4, with D possibly being TRBD1 (5 bases). The CDR3 is made up of 13 amino acids. V dropped 7 bases and J dropped 3 bases, with 9 bases sitting between them. Germline V CDR1 and CDR2: LNHDA, SQIVND (reference sequence). CDR3 DNA sequence: TGTGCCAGTATGAGGACACCTAATGAAAAACTGTTTTTT. Protein product: CASMRTPNEKLFF.

This chain connects TRBV4-3 to TRBJ2-3; possibly TRBD1 for D (6 bases). The CDR3 contains 17 residues. V was trimmed by 0 bases and J by 4 bases, leaving 17 bases between them. Germline assignment: CDR1 LGHNA and CDR2 YSLEER. CDR3 sequence: CASSQESGGHGPDTQYF. CDR3 nucleotide sequence: TGCGCCAGCAGCCAAGAATCTGGGGGCCATGGGCCAGATACGCAGTATTTT.

DNA of the CDR3: TGTGCCAGCAGTTTGAGGGGCGCGGATTCACCCCTCCACTTT. Translated, it gives CASSLRGADSPLHF. The chain employs TRBV27 and TRBJ1-6, with D perhaps matching TRBD1 (5 bases). Trimming took off 3 bases at V and 8 bases at J, with 11 bases between the two ends. The CDR3 has 14 residues. The germline V gene has CDR1 MNHEY and CDR2 SMNVEV (reference sequence).

The genes are TRBV5-1 and TRBJ2-2, with D perhaps matching TRBD2 (5 bases). Trimming left V 9 bases short and J 1 base short, with 16 bases between. Per the germline V gene, CDR1 is SGHRS and CDR2 is YFSETQ. The CDR3 has 15 amino acids. The CDR3 nucleotides are TGCGCCACAGCAGCGGTAAGGGTGAACACCGGGGAGCTGTTTTTT. Its translation: CATAAVRVNTGELFF.

This rearrangement joins TRBV30 to TRBJ2-5; the D call may be TRBD1 or TRBD2 (5 bases each). The V and J ends lost 5 bases and 4 bases respectively, with 5 bases between them. Germline assignment: CDR1 GTSNPN and CDR2 SVGIG (reference sequence). The CDR3 has 10 amino acids. The chain's CDR3 is CAWGGETQYF. The CDR3 region has the DNA TGTGCCTGGGGGGGAGAGACCCAGTACTTC.